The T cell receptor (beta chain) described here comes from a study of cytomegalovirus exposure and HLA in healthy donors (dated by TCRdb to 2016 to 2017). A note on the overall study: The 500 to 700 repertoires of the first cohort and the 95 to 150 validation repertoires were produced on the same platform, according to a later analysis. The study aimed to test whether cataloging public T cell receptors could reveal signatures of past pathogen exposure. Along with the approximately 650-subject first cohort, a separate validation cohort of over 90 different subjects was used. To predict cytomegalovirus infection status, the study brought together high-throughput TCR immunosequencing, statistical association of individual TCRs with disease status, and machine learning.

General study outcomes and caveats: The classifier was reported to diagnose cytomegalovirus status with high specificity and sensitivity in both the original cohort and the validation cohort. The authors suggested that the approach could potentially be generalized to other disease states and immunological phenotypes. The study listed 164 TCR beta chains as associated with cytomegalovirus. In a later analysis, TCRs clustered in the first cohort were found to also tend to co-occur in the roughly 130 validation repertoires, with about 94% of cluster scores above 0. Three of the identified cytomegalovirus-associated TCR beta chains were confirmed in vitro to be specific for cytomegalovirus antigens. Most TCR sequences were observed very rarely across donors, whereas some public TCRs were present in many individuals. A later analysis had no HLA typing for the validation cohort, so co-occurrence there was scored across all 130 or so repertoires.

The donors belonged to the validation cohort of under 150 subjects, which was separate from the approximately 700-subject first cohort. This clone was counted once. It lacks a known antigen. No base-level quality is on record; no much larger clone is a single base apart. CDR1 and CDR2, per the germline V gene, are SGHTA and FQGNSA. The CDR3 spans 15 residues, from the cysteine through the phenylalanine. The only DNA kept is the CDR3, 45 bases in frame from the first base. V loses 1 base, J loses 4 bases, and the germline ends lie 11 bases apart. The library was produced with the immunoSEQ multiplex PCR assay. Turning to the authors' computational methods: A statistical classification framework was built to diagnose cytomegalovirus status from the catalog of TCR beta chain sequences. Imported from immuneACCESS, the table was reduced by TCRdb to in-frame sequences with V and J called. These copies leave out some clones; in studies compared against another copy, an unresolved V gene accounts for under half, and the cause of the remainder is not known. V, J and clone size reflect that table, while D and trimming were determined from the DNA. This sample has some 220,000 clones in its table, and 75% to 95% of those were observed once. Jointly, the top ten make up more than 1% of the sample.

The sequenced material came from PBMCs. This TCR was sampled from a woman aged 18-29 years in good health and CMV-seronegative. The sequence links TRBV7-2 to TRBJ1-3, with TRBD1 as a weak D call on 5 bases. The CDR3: CASSLVRGSGNTIYF. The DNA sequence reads TGTGCCAGCAGCTTAGTAAGGGGCAGCGGAAACACCATATATTTT.